This T cell receptor beta chain was documented in a study of cytomegalovirus exposure and HLA in healthy donors. Across the study: Out of around 360 genotyped donors, roughly 80% belonged to the Caucasian-associated ancestry cluster. Regarding the study as a whole: TCR beta V segments were, for the most part, productive about 87% or about 30% of the time in an earlier analysis. Indistinguishable V segments, including TRBV6-2 and TRBV6-3, were excluded.

This clone was seen just once. What it binds is unknown. The CDR3 is made up of 16 amino acids. V was cut by 0 bases and J by 1 base, with 12 bases left in between. Germline V CDR1 and CDR2: MNHEY, SVGAGI. In the PCR, 60 Vbeta and 13 Jbeta primers were used. Sequenced by immunoSEQ multiplex PCR; TCRdb stores in-frame clones only, minus some. The sample carries 110,000 or so clones, roughly two thirds recorded once. Material: PBMCs. The receptor comes from a man aged 18 to 29 in good health and CMV-seropositive. This sequence joins TRBV6-5 and TRBJ1-1; no reliable D call. The CDR3 here is CASSYSGVWQNTEAFF. The CDR3 nucleotides are TGTGCCAGCAGTTACTCCGGAGTTTGGCAGAACACTGAAGCTTTCTTT.